Listed below are T cell receptor beta chains from one sample, sequenced in a study of cytomegalovirus exposure and HLA in healthy donors. Sequencing was performed with immunoSEQ multiplex PCR; in TCRdb, only in-frame clones are kept and a portion is missing. The data contain 200,000 to 250,000 clones, 70% of them singletons. The sample was PBMCs. The receptor set was obtained from a man aged 35 to 55 in good health and CMV-seropositive. Both conserved end residues are part of each CDR3. D genes are given only for firm matches. The size entry is marked missing in some rows and otherwise reads once, few, many or a size class.

CDR3 DNA: TGCGCCAGCAGCCCGTCAGGGGGCTACGAGCAGTACTTC; CDR3 protein: CASSPSGGYEQYF; V gene: TRBV4-1; J gene: TRBJ2-7; D gene: TRBD1; clone size: NA
CDR3 DNA: TGTGCCAGCAGTTTTGCACCACTTTACACCGGGGAGCTGTTTTTT; CDR3 protein: CASSFAPLYTGELFF; V gene: TRBV27; J gene: TRBJ2-2; D gene: NA; clone size: few
CDR3 DNA: TGCGCCAGCAGCTTGAGTAGCGGGGCCTACAATGAGCAGTTCTTC; CDR3 protein: CASSLSSGAYNEQFF; V gene: TRBV5-1; J gene: TRBJ2-1; D gene: TRBD2; clone size: NA
CDR3 DNA: TGTGCCAGCAGTTACCCCCTACGAGGGACCTACGAGCAGTACTTC; CDR3 protein: CASSYPLRGTYEQYF; V gene: TRBV6-5; J gene: TRBJ2-7; D gene: NA; clone size: NA
CDR3 DNA: TGTGCCAGTACTCAAAAGGGGGGGTATGGCTACACCTTC; CDR3 protein: CASTQKGGYGYTF; V gene: TRBV19; J gene: TRBJ1-2; D gene: NA; clone size: NA
CDR3 DNA: TGCGCCAGCAGCTCCGGGACAGGGGATAGCAATCAGCCCCAGCATTTT; CDR3 protein: CASSSGTGDSNQPQHF; V gene: TRBV5-1; J gene: TRBJ1-5; D gene: TRBD1; clone size: NA
CDR3 DNA: TGTGCAAGTCGCGGGGGGGCCGGGGAGCTGTTTTTT; CDR3 protein: CASRGGAGELFF; V gene: TRBV12-2; J gene: TRBJ2-2; D gene: NA; clone size: NA
CDR3 DNA: TGCGCCAGCAGCGACCGGGATGAGCAGTTCTTC; CDR3 protein: CASSDRDEQFF; V gene: TRBV5-1; J gene: TRBJ2-1; D gene: NA; clone size: NA
CDR3 DNA: TGTGCCAGCAGTGGGGGGACTAGCGGGGCCCAAGAGACCCAGTACTTC; CDR3 protein: CASSGGTSGAQETQYF; V gene: TRBV2; J gene: TRBJ2-5; D gene: TRBD2; clone size: NA
CDR3 DNA: TGTGCCAGCAGTCGACACCCCGGGGAGCTGTTTTTT; CDR3 protein: CASSRHPGELFF; V gene: TRBV6-5; J gene: TRBJ2-2; D gene: NA; clone size: NA
CDR3 DNA: TGCGCCAGCAGCCAATGGGGGGTGGGGCCCCTCCACTTT; CDR3 protein: CASSQWGVGPLHF; V gene: TRBV4-1; J gene: TRBJ1-6; D gene: NA; clone size: NA